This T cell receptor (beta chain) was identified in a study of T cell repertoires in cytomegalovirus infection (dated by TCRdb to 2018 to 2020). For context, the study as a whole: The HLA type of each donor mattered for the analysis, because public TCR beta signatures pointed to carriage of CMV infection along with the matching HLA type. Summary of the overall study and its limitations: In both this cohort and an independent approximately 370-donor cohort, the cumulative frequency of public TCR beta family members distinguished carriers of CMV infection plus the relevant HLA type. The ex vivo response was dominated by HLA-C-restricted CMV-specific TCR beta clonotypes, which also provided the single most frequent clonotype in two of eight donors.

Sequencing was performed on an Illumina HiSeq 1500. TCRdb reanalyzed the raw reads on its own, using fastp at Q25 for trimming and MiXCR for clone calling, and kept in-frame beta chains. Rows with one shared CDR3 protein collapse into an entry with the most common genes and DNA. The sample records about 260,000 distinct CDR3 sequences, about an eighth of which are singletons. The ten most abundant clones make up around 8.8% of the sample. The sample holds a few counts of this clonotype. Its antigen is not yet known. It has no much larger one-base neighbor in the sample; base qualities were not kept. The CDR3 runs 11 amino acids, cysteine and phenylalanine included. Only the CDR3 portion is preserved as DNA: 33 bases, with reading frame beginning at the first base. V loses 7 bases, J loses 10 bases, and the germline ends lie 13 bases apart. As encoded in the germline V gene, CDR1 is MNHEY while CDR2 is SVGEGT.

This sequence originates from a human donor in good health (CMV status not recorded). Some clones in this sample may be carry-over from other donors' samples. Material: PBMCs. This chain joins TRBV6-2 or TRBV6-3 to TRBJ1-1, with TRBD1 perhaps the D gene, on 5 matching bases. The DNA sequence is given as TGTGCCAGCATCTCGGGGGGTAGAGCTTTCTTT. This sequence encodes CASISGGRAFF.